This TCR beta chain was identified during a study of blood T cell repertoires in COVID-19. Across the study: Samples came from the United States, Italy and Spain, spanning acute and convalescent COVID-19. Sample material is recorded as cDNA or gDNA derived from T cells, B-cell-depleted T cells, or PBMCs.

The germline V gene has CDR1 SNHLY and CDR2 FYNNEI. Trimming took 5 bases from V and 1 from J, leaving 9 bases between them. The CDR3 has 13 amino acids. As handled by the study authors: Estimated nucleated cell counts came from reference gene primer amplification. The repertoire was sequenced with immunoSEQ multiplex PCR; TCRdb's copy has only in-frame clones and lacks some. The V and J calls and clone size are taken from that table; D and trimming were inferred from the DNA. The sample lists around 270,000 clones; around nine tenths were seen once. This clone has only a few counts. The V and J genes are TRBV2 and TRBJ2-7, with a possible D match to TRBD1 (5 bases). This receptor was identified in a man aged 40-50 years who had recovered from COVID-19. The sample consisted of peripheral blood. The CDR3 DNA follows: TGTGCCAGCAGTTATCAGGGTTCCTACGAGCAGTACTTC. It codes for CASSYQGSYEQYF.